This T cell receptor beta chain came from a study of CD8 T cells in ankylosing spondylitis. Libraries of TCR beta came from quantitative 5'-RACE with molecular barcodes. TCRdb analysed the 5' RACE reads with MiXCR anew, one entry per CDR3 protein. The repertoire holds fewer than 750,000 distinct CDR3 sequences, about 20% seen once, with about a fifth in the top ten. Study-wide results and limits: For ankylosing spondylitis blood, a TCR beta motif of 7 to 9 highly homologous variants appeared characteristic. The authors reported significant enrichment of disease-linked clones in matched ankylosing spondylitis synovial fluid. Clones linked to the disease showed a CD8+ phenotype. They occurred at relatively low frequencies in peripheral blood. Earlier work had already found some motif variants in reactive arthritis synovial fluid and blood.

This clonotype occurred a few times. Its cognate antigen is unknown. The CDR3 contains 15 residues. J lost 0 bases, V lost 3 bases, and 2 bases had no gene match. Germline V lookup: CDR1 SGHRS, CDR2 YFSETQ. The sequencing input was blood, either unsorted or a sorted T cell fraction (not recorded which). This sequence originates from a male donor with ankylosing spondylitis. The V gene is TRBV5-1, the J gene TRBJ2-3; TRBD2 matches at 9 bases. CDR3 in DNA: TGCGCCAGCAGCTCTAGCGGGGCGAGCACAGATACGCAGTATTTT. Translated, it gives CASSSSGASTDTQYF. The variable domain in full, with the rest retrieved from reference TRBV5-1 and TRBJ2-3, is KAGVTQTPRYLIKTRGQQVTLSCSPISGHRSVSWYQQTPGQGLQFLFEYFSETQRNKGNFPGRFSGRQFSNSRSEMNVSTLELGDSALYLCASSSSGASTDTQYFGPGTRLTVL.